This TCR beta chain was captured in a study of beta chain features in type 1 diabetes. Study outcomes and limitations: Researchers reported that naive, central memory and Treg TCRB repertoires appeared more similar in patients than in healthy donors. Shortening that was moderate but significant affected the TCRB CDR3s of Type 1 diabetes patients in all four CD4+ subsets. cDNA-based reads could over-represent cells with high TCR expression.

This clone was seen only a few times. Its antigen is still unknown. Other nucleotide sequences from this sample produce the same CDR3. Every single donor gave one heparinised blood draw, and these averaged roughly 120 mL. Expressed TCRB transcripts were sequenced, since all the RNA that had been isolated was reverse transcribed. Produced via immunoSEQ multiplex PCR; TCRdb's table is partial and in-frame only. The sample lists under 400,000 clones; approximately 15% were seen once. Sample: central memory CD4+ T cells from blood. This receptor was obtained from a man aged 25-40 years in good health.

As DNA, the CDR3 is TGTGCCAGCAGCGTCCGTTTCACAGATACGCAGTATTTT. Translation gives CASSVRFTDTQYF. The V call is TRBV9, the J call TRBJ2-3; D not resolved. Trimming pared 2 bases from V and 2 bases from J, leaving 6 bases between. CDR3 length equals 13 residues. Germline V gene lookup returns CDR1 SGDLS and CDR2 YYNGEE.